This T cell receptor beta chain was found in a study of T cells in Graves' hyperthyroidism and ophthalmopathy. Study results and caveats: A median about 7 months before onset, the model predicted ophthalmopathy.

Authors of the study amplified TCR beta CDR3 regions from RNA transcripts. In the first-round RT-PCR of the TCR CDR3, the HTBI primer set was used. TCRdb called the multiplex PCR reads again in MiXCR, with one record for every CDR3 protein. The data hold roughly 240,000 distinct CDR3 sequences, with around 24% observed a single time. The CDR3 extends over 12 amino acids. Trimming removed 4 bases from V and 4 bases from J, with 4 bases in between. The germline CDR1 and CDR2 sequences are KGHDR and SFDVKD. There are many counts of this clonotype. The target antigen is unknown. PBMCs stemmed from over 7.5 ml fresh peripheral blood.

This chain connects TRBV24-1 to TRBJ1-3, with D hard to call. The sequence came from a woman aged 40 to 49 with Graves' ophthalmopathy. The sample consisted of blood. The chain's CDR3 is CATSEGGNTIYF. As DNA, the CDR3 is TGTGCCACCAGTGAAGGGGGAAACACCATATATTTT.